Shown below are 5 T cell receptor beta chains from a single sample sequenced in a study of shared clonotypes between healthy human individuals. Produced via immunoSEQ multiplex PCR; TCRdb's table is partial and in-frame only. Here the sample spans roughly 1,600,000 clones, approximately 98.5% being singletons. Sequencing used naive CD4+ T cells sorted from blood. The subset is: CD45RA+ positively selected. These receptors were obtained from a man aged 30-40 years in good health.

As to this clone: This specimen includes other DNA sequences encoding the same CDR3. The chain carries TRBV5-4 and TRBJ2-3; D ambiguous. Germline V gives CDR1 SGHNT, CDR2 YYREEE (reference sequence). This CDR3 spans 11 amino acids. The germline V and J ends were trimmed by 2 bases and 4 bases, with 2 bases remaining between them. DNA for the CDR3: TGTGCCAGCAGCTTAGCAGATACGCAGTATTTT. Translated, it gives CASSLADTQYF.

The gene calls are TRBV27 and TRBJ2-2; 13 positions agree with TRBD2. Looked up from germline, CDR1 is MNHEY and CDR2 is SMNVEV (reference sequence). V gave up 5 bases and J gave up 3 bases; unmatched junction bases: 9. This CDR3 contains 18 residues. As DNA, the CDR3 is TGTGCCAGCAGTCCCAAGGGACTAGCGGGACGTTACACCGGGGAGCTGTTTTTT. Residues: CASSPKGLAGRYTGELFF.

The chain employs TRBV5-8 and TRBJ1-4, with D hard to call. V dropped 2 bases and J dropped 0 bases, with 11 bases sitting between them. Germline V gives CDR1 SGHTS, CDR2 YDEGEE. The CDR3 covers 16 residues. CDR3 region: CASSFEMGSTNEKLFF. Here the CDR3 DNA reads TGTGCCAGCAGCTTTGAAATGGGGTCAACTAATGAAAAACTGTTTTTT.

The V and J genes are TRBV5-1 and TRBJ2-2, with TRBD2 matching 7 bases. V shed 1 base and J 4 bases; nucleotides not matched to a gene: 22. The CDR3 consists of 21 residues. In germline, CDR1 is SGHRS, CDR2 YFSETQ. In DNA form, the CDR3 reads TGCGCCAGCAGCTTGTCGGCGACACCATTGCGTAGCGGGCAAAGCACCGGGGAGCTGTTTTTT. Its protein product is CASSLSATPLRSGQSTGELFF.

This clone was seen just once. This CDR3 is CASSPSGTRTGELFF. The CDR3 DNA is TGTGCCAGCAGTCCATCCGGGACACGCACCGGGGAGCTGTTTTTT. The rearrangement uses TRBV28 and TRBJ2-2; the D gene is possibly TRBD1 (6 bases). This CDR3 is 15 amino acids long. The V gene's germline CDR1 is MDHEN and CDR2 SYDVKM. The ends were cut back, 5 bases at V and 4 bases at J, with 14 bases in the middle.